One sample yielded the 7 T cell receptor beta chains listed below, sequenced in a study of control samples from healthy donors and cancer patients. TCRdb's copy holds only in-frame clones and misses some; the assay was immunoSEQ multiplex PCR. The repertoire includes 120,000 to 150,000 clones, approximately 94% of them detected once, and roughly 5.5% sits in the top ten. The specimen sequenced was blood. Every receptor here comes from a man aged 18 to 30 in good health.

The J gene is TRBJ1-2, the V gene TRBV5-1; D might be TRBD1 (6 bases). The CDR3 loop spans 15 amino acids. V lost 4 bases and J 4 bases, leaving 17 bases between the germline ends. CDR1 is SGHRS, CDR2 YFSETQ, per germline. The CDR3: CASSPTGQTIYGYTF. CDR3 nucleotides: TGCGCCAGCAGCCCAACCGGACAGACGATCTATGGCTACACCTTC.

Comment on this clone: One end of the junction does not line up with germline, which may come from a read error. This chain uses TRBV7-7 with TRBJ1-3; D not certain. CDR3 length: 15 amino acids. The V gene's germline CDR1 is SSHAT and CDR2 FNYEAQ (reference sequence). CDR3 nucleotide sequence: TGTGCTAGCAGCTTAGGGCCGGACTCTGGAAACACCATATATTTT. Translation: CASSLGPDSGNTIYF.

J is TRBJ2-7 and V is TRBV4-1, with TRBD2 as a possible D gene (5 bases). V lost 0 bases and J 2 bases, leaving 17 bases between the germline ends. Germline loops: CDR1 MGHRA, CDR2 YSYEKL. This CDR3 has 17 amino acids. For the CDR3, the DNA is TGCGCCAGCAGCCAAGATCCTCCTAGCTATGAGCCCTACGAGCAGTACTTC. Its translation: CASSQDPPSYEPYEQYF.

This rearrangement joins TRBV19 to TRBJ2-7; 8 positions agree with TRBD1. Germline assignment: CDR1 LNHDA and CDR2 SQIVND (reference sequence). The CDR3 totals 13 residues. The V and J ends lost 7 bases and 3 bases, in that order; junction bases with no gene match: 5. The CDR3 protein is CASNRDRIYEQYF. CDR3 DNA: TGTGCCAGTAACCGGGACAGGATCTACGAGCAGTACTTC. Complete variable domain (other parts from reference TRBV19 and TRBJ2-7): DGGITQSPKYLFRKEGQNVTLSCEQNLNHDAMYWYRQDPGQGLRLIYYSQIVNDFQKGDIAEGYSVSREKKESFPLTVTSAQKNPTAFYLCASNRDRIYEQYFGPGTRLTVT.

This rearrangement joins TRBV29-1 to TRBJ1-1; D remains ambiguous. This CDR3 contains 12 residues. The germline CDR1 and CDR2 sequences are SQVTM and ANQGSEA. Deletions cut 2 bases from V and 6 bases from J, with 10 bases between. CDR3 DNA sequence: TGCAGCGTTGAACCCAAGGTGGCTGAAGCTTTCTTT. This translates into CSVEPKVAEAFF.

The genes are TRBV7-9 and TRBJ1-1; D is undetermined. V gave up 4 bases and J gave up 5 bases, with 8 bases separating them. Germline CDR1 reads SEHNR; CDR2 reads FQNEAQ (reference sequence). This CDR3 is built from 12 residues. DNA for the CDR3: TGTGCCAGCAGCTGGAGCAGAACTGAAGCTTTCTTT. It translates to CASSWSRTEAFF.

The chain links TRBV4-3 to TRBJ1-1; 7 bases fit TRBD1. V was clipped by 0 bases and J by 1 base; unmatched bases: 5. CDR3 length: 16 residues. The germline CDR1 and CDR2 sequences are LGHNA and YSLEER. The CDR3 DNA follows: TGCGCCAGCAGCCAAGATAGGGGGCCCCGGAACACTGAAGCTTTCTTT. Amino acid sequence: CASSQDRGPRNTEAFF.